This T cell receptor (beta chain) was recovered during a study of cytomegalovirus exposure and HLA in healthy donors. Study information: An earlier analysis identified 120 million or so unique TCR beta sequences in about 200 million T cells.

13 Jbeta primers and 60 Vbeta primers were used for the PCR. Clones were read by immunoSEQ multiplex PCR, and TCRdb kept only the in-frame ones, dropping some. The sample lists about 170,000 clones, roughly three quarters seen once, with less than 8.5% in the top ten. Germline assignment: CDR1 SGHTA and CDR2 FQGNSA. CDR3 length: 13 amino acids. V shed 3 bases and J shed 4 bases, with 9 bases lying between them. General observations from the study: Fewer N-insertions (relative to the approximately 700-donor mean) were reportedly seen in an Asian-associated ancestry cluster in a later analysis. Analyses of presence/absence relied on an assumption of roughly uniform sequencing depth across donors. Cytomegalovirus association was assigned to under 200 TCR beta chains.

As to this clone: As yet, its antigen is unknown.

The sample comprised PBMCs. The sequence was obtained from a man in his forties in good health and CMV-seropositive. The gene calls are TRBV7-2 and TRBJ2-5, with a weak D call TRBD2 (6 bases). CDR3 sequence: CASSLIAAETQYF. The CDR3 DNA is TGTGCCAGCAGCTTGATAGCGGCAGAGACCCAGTACTTC.